The clone carrying this T cell receptor (beta chain) was counted at least ten times. The antigen remains undetermined. TCRdb recomputed calls from the RT-PCR reads with MiXCR, one row per CDR3 protein. The sample has hundreds of thousands of distinct CDR3 sequences; around 13% are singletons. CDR1 and CDR2 from the germline V gene are SGHRS and YFSETQ. The CDR3 is 20 amino acids. The J segment lost 5 bases and the V segment lost 3 bases, leaving 21 bases of the junction unmatched. These data originate in a study of response to subunit inactivated influenza vaccine. Study-level results: The authors proposed limited new T cell recruitment per seasonal influenza vaccination.

The input for sequencing was PBMCs from blood, taken approximately 15 days before vaccination. The chain uses TRBV5-1 and TRBJ2-5; 11 bases are a match to TRBD2. The sequence was collected from a man aged 45-65 years who received an inactivated influenza vaccine. CDR3 residues: CASSSPKGIAGGPVFETQYF. CDR3 coding DNA: TGCGCCAGCAGCTCACCCAAGGGAATAGCGGGGGGGCCCGTCTTTGAGACCCAGTACTTC.